The 30 T cell receptor beta chains listed next were all sequenced from one sample in a study of T cells in Graves' hyperthyroidism and ophthalmopathy. Amplification targeted TCR beta CDR3 regions from RNA transcripts. HTBI primers drove first-round RT-PCR of the TCR CDR3. TCRdb re-analysed the multiplex PCR reads in MiXCR, keeping a single row per CDR3 protein. The sample records approximately 710,000 distinct CDR3 sequences, 17% being singletons. Material: blood. These receptors were collected from a middle-aged man with Graves' hyperthyroidism.

The chain employs TRBV3-1 and TRBJ1-1; a weak D match, TRBD1 (5 bases). The CDR3 loop spans 14 amino acids. Trimming stripped 5 bases from V and 1 base from J, with 11 bases between. CDR1 is LGHDT and CDR2 is YNNKEL in the germline V gene (reference sequence). The CDR3 reads CASSARGGNTEAFF. The CDR3 nucleotides are TGTGCCAGCAGCGCCCGGGGGGGGAACACTGAAGCTTTCTTT. Complete variable domain (other parts from reference TRBV3-1 and TRBJ1-1): DTAVSQTPKYLVTQMGNDKSIKCEQNLGHDTMYWYKQDSKKFLKIMFSYNNKELIINETVPNRFSPKSPDKAHLNLHINSLELGDSAVYFCASSARGGNTEAFFGQGTRLTVV.

This clonotype was counted between two and nine times. The V and J genes are TRBV28 and TRBJ1-2; D is possibly TRBD1 (6 bases). The V gene's germline CDR1 is MDHEN and CDR2 SYDVKM. The CDR3 sequence is 14 residues long. The ends were cut back, 3 bases at V and 1 base at J, with 9 bases in the middle. CDR3 in amino acids: CASSFPGVNYGYTF. CDR3 DNA sequence: TGTGCCAGCAGTTTTCCAGGGGTTAACTATGGCTACACCTTC.

About this clonotype: One junction end does not reproduce the germline sequence, and a read error may be involved. The V gene is TRBV19, the J gene TRBJ2-4; D may be TRBD1 or TRBD2 (5 bases each). The CDR3 length is 16 residues. CDR1 is LNHDA, CDR2 SQIVND, per germline (reference sequence). CDR3 sequence: CAGSISWGMAKNIQYF. Here the CDR3 DNA reads TGTGCCGGTAGTATTTCTTGGGGGATGGCCAAAAACATTCAGTACTTC.

The rearrangement links TRBV7-9 to TRBJ2-1; D not certain. The V gene's germline CDR1 is SEHNR and CDR2 FQNEAQ (reference sequence). The CDR3 contains 11 residues. The V end lost 7 bases, the J end lost 6 bases, and 7 bases lay between the germline ends. In DNA form, the CDR3 reads TGTGCCAGCACCCAACCCAATGAGCAGTTCTTC. This translates into CASTQPNEQFF.

This clonotype appeared many times. The chain recombines TRBV12-3 or TRBV12-4 with TRBJ2-1, with 15 bases identical to TRBD2. This CDR3 has 14 amino acids. V lost 5 bases and J lost 12; bases outside the gene matches: 5. The CDR3 here is CASSPGLAGGPQFF. In DNA form, the CDR3 reads TGTGCCAGCAGTCCAGGACTAGCGGGAGGGCCGCAGTTCTTC.

In this sample, this clonotype turned up many times. CDR3 nucleotide sequence: TGTGCCAGCAGCGAATGGGGCCCCAAGGACACCGGGGAGCTGTTTTTT. Translated, it gives CASSEWGPKDTGELFF. V gene TRBV28 combines with J gene TRBJ2-2, with TRBD1 as a possible D gene (5 bases). The CDR3 is 16 amino acids. V lost 6 bases and J lost 3, with 17 bases in between. CDR1 MDHEN and CDR2 SYDVKM come from the germline V gene.

Notes on this clonotype: A read error may account for a junction end that differs from germline. The rearrangement uses TRBV10-3 and TRBJ2-2; TRBD2 agrees at 10 bases. This CDR3 contains 15 residues. The V gene's germline CDR1 is ENHRY and CDR2 SYGVKD. CDR3 nucleotide sequence: TGTGCCATCACCTCAGCGGGAGGGTACACCGAGGAGCTGTTTTTT. Amino acids: CAITSAGGYTEELFF.

This clonotype was found many times. Here the CDR3 reads CSARDGQGVGYTF. The DNA for the CDR3 is TGCAGTGCTAGAGATGGTCAAGGTGTTGGCTACACCTTC. The V gene is TRBV20-1, the J gene TRBJ1-2; no firm D call. The CDR3 covers 13 residues. V dropped 0 bases and J dropped 7 bases, with 12 bases sitting between them. Germline V gene sequence: CDR1 DFQATT, CDR2 SNEGSKA (reference sequence).

Many counts were recorded for this clonotype. The rearrangement uses TRBV28 and TRBJ2-7, with D possibly matching TRBD2 (6 bases). In germline, CDR1 is MDHEN, CDR2 SYDVKM. V lost 8 bases to trimming and J lost 0 bases, with 11 bases between them. The CDR3 spans 13 residues. The CDR3 region has the DNA TGTGCCAGCTGGGACTCCCCCTCCTACGAGCAGTACTTC. Translated, it gives CASWDSPSYEQYF.

The V call is TRBV4-3, the J call TRBJ2-7; TRBD1 matches at 9 bases. This CDR3 comprises 16 residues. V trimming: 6 bases; J trimming: 0 bases; junction bases outside the gene matches: 9. CDR1 is LGHNA, CDR2 YSLEER, per germline. CDR3 region: CASSQGTGPSSYEQYF. The CDR3 DNA reads TGCGCCAGCAGTCAGGGGACAGGGCCGAGCTCCTACGAGCAGTACTTC.

Only a few counts were recorded for this clonotype. The rearrangement links TRBV9 to TRBJ2-3, with D perhaps matching TRBD2 (6 bases). The germline V and J ends were trimmed by 0 bases and 4 bases, with 12 bases remaining between them. The CDR3 extends over 15 amino acids. Germline V lookup: CDR1 SGDLS, CDR2 YYNGEE. The DNA for the CDR3 is TGTGCCAGCAGCGTAGGGCAGGGCGGGGCAGATACGCAGTATTTT. Translating it yields CASSVGQGGADTQYF.

This clonotype came up many times. The chain couples TRBV11-2 to TRBJ2-5; 7 nucleotides align to TRBD1. CDR1 and CDR2 from the germline V gene are SGHAT and FQNNGV. The ends lost 3 bases at V and 5 bases at J; junction bases unmatched: 9. The CDR3 runs 15 residues. CDR3 residues: CASSFRTGDRETQYF. The CDR3 nucleotides are TGTGCCAGCAGCTTTCGTACAGGGGATCGGGAGACCCAGTACTTC.

This clonotype was found many times. This chain uses TRBV10-3 with TRBJ2-1, with TRBD2 matching 9 bases. The V gene's germline CDR1 is ENHRY and CDR2 SYGVKD. This CDR3 has 16 amino acids. After removal of 4 bases from V and 5 bases from J, the junction contained 9 bases not matched to a gene. The CDR3 protein is CAISVFLTSGDNEQFF. In nucleotides, the CDR3 is TGTGCCATCAGTGTGTTCCTGACTAGCGGAGACAATGAGCAGTTCTTC.

With regard to this clonotype: A clone one base away is much larger, so this may be a read error. The CDR3 does not close with the conserved phenylalanine or tryptophan, likely indicating a read error. This chain links TRBV27 with TRBJ2-5; D is possibly TRBD1 or TRBD2 (6 bases each). The CDR3 runs to 14 residues. In germline, CDR1 is MNHEY, CDR2 SMNVEV (reference sequence). The V end lost 2 bases, the J end lost 1 base, and 8 bases lay between the germline ends. The CDR3 region has the DNA TGTGCCAGCAGTTTAGGGGGGCCCCAAGAGACCCAGTACTCC. It specifies CASSLGGPQETQYS.

This clonotype was counted ten times or more. The chain employs TRBV29-1 and TRBJ2-1, with TRBD2 matching over 12 bases. Germline CDR1 is SQVTM and CDR2 is ANQGSEA. The CDR3 is made up of 16 amino acids. The V and J ends lost 1 base and 9 bases, in that order; junction bases with no gene match: 10. In nucleotides, the CDR3 is TGCAGCGTTGAAGGATATAAGACTAGCGGGAGAGGTGAGCAGTTCTTC. Translating it yields CSVEGYKTSGRGEQFF.

This clonotype was counted a few times. This chain joins TRBV7-2 and TRBJ2-1; 7 positions agree with TRBD2. Germline loops: CDR1 SGHTA, CDR2 FQGNSA. V shed 1 base and J 7 bases; nucleotides not matched to a gene: 7. This CDR3 is 15 amino acids long. The CDR3 sequence: CASSLVSGNWNEQFF. CDR3 nucleotides: TGTGCCAGCAGCTTAGTAAGCGGGAATTGGAATGAGCAGTTCTTC. The full variable domain, rest sourced from reference TRBV7-2 and TRBJ2-1, is GAGVSQSPSNKVTEKGKDVELRCDPISGHTALYWYRQSLGQGLEFLIYFQGNSAPDKSGLPSDRFSAERTGGSVSTLTIQRTQQEDSAVYLCASSLVSGNWNEQFFGPGTRLTVL.

At least ten counts were recorded for this clonotype. The V gene is TRBV2, the J gene TRBJ2-1, with 10 bases identical to TRBD2. Germline lookup yields CDR1 SNHLY and CDR2 FYNNEI. Trimming took 6 bases from V and 4 from J; bases not matched to a gene: 3. CDR3 length: 14 amino acids. The CDR3 nucleotides read TGTGCCAGCAGGGAGCGGGAGGGGTACAATGAGCAGTTCTTC. This encodes CASREREGYNEQFF. Combining the CDR3 with reference TRBV2 and TRBJ2-1 gives the whole variable domain EPEVTQTPSHQVTQMGQEVILRCVPISNHLYFYWYRQILGQKVEFLVSFYNNEISEKSEIFDDQFSVERPDGSNFTLKIRSTKLEDSAMYFCASREREGYNEQFFGPGTRLTVL.

This clonotype was seen ten or more times. The chain has TRBV2 and TRBJ2-1; 8 bases map to TRBD2. CDR3 length: 15 amino acids. V shed 3 bases and J 5 bases; nucleotides not matched to a gene: 6. From germline, CDR1 is SNHLY and CDR2 FYNNEI. CDR3 residues: CASSESGRTHNEQFF. The CDR3 DNA reads as TGTGCCAGCAGTGAGAGCGGGAGAACCCACAATGAGCAGTTCTTC.

The genes are TRBV19 and TRBJ2-7; D uncertain. Germline CDR1 and CDR2: LNHDA and SQIVND (reference sequence). This CDR3 is built from 11 residues. CDR3 sequence (DNA): TGTGCTACCTCGTATAGCCACGAGCAGTACTTC. Amino acids: CATSYSHEQYF.

The chain joins TRBV20-1 to TRBJ2-7, with 13 bases aligning to TRBD2. The germline gives CDR1 DFQATT, CDR2 SNEGSKA (reference sequence). The J segment lost 2 bases and the V segment lost 3 bases, leaving 4 bases of the junction unmatched. The CDR3 is made up of 15 amino acids. The DNA of the CDR3 is TGCAGTGCTAGCCCGGGGACTAGCGGGGCCTACGAGCAGTACTTC. This codes for CSASPGTSGAYEQYF.

The chain carries TRBV5-8 and TRBJ1-5; TRBD1 matches at 8 bases. The junction had 6 bases not matched to a gene; V was cut back by 4 bases and J by 3 bases. This CDR3 is 15 amino acids long. Germline-derived CDR1 and CDR2 are SGHTS and YDEGEE. In DNA form, the CDR3 reads TGTGCCAGCAGCCCGGGGACAGGAGACAATCAGCCCCAGCATTTT. It specifies CASSPGTGDNQPQHF.

This clonotype was observed at least ten times. The gene calls are TRBV27 and TRBJ2-3; D is uncertain. This CDR3 has 11 residues. V was cut by 6 bases and J by 4 bases, with 5 bases left in between. Germline V lookup: CDR1 MNHEY, CDR2 SMNVEV (reference sequence). The CDR3 loop is CASRAPDTQYF. CDR3 nucleotides: TGTGCCAGCAGGGCGCCAGATACGCAGTATTTT.

This clonotype was seen ten or more times. The chain carries TRBV7-9 and TRBJ1-1, with no clear D. The CDR3 contains 13 residues. Trimming removed 2 bases at V and 7 bases at J, with 11 bases between. The germline V gene encodes CDR1 SEHNR and CDR2 FQNEAQ (reference sequence). The CDR3 coding sequence is TGTGCCAGCAGCTTATTAGGGTACGGTGAAGCTTTCTTT. Protein sequence: CASSLLGYGEAFF.

This clonotype came up many times. This chain joins TRBV12-3 or TRBV12-4 and TRBJ2-7; no clear D gene. Between the trimmed V and J ends, which lost 3 bases and 8 bases, there was a span of 8 bases. The CDR3 runs to 11 residues. This chain's CDR3 is CASSFGSKQYF. The DNA for the CDR3 is TGTGCCAGCAGTTTCGGTAGCAAGCAGTACTTC.

This clonotype was counted ten times or more. The V call is TRBV6-2 or TRBV6-3, the J call TRBJ2-7; D gene uncertain. V lost 7 bases, J lost 0 bases, and 16 bases lay in between. This CDR3 has 15 amino acids. Germline CDR1 reads MNHEY; CDR2 reads SVGEGT. CDR3 DNA: TGTGCCAGCACACGCTACAACCCGGACTCCTACGAGCAGTACTTC. Encoded protein: CASTRYNPDSYEQYF.

V usage is TRBV20-1 and J usage is TRBJ2-3; tentatively, D is TRBD2 (6 bases). This CDR3 is built from 15 residues. Per the germline V gene, CDR1 is DFQATT and CDR2 is SNEGSKA (reference sequence). The ends were cut back, 4 bases at V and 2 bases at J, with 16 bases in the middle. DNA of the CDR3: TGCAGTGCTATTGGAGGGGACCAGATCACAGATACGCAGTATTTT. Amino acids: CSAIGGDQITDTQYF.

V usage is TRBV19 and J usage is TRBJ2-7; D perhaps matches TRBD2 (6 bases). The CDR3 sequence is 15 residues long. V was pared by 1 base and J by 6 bases, with 16 bases between. Germline V gives CDR1 LNHDA, CDR2 SQIVND (reference sequence). The CDR3, as DNA: TGTGCCAGTAGTATAGGTTACGGGAGCACGGGCGAGCAGTACTTC. It specifies CASSIGYGSTGEQYF.

This clonotype came up many times. Here the CDR3 DNA reads TGTGCCAGCAGTTTTTGGCTGGGTAGGGGGGACCTAGCGAACACCGGGGAGCTGTTTTTT. Its protein is CASSFWLGRGDLANTGELFF. This rearrangement joins TRBV28 to TRBJ2-2; D possibly matches TRBD1 or TRBD2 (6 bases each). Trimming shortened V by 3 bases and J by 0 bases, and 23 bases separated the two germline ends. The CDR3 runs to 20 residues. CDR1 and CDR2 from the germline V gene are MDHEN and SYDVKM.

This clonotype appeared many times. This sequence joins TRBV12-3 or TRBV12-4 and TRBJ2-1; D is undetermined. V was shortened by 3 bases and J by 0 bases, with 12 bases between the two germline ends. The CDR3 totals 16 residues. In DNA form, the CDR3 reads TGTGCCAGCAGTTTGGGCGGACCCAGCTCCTACAATGAGCAGTTCTTC. Amino acid sequence: CASSLGGPSSYNEQFF.

The chain uses TRBV2 and TRBJ2-6, with D uncertain. Trimming took off 4 bases at V and 3 bases at J, with 7 bases between the two ends. This CDR3 is 14 amino acids long. In germline, CDR1 is SNHLY, CDR2 FYNNEI. CDR3 DNA sequence: TGTGCCAGCAGTGGGGGATTTGGGGCCAACGTCCTGACTTTC. This gives the protein CASSGGFGANVLTF.